The rows below give T cell receptor beta chains drawn from one sample of a study of blood T cell repertoires in COVID-19. Profiling relied on immunoSEQ multiplex PCR, and the TCRdb table lists in-frame clones only, not all of them. Counted here are about 100,000 clones, less than 90% occurring once; the ten biggest clones make up approximately 7.3%. The sequencing input was peripheral blood. These receptors all stem from a young man in a cohort sampled during active COVID-19. CDR3s include the opening cysteine and the closing phenylalanine or tryptophan. A D gene is named only where the DNA matches it firmly. Clone size is shown for a subset of rows, as once, few, many or a class of expanded clone.

d_gene	abundance	v_gene	j_gene	CDR3nt	CDR3aa
.	.	TRBV2	TRBJ2-3	TGTGCCAGCAGTTCCTCAGGGATAGCTACGCAGTATTTT	CASSSSGIATQYF
TRBD1	.	TRBV6-5	TRBJ2-7	TGTGCCAGCAGACCCCGGGACAGGGGATTAGGCGAGCAGTACTTC	CASRPRDRGLGEQYF
.	.	TRBV7-6	TRBJ1-2	TGTGCCAGCAGCTCCGTAGCGGGGTCTGGCTACACCTTC	CASSSVAGSGYTF
TRBD1	.	TRBV4-1	TRBJ1-2	TGCGCCAGCAGCCAAGATGTAGGGACAGGGCATGGCTACACCTTC	CASSQDVGTGHGYTF
.	.	TRBV9	TRBJ2-3	TGTGCCAGCAGCGCCGGTACAGATACGCAGTATTTT	CASSAGTDTQYF
TRBD1	.	TRBV27	TRBJ2-1	TGTGCCAGCAGTTTGGGGACAGGTCCCATCGGGCAGTTCTTC	CASSLGTGPIGQFF
.	.	TRBV5-6	TRBJ1-2	TGTGCCAGCAGCTTGGGAGGCTACTCCCATGGCTACACCTTC	CASSLGGYSHGYTF
.	.	TRBV30	TRBJ1-2	TGTGCCTGGAGTGTAACCAAGGGGAGCTACACCTTC	CAWSVTKGSYTF
.	.	TRBV5-1	TRBJ2-7	TGCGCCAGCAGCTTGGGGGACACCGACGAGCAGTACTTC	CASSLGDTDEQYF
TRBD1	.	TRBV30	TRBJ2-7	TGTGCCTGGAGCCTGACAGGGGACGAGCAGTACTTC	CAWSLTGDEQYF
TRBD1	few	TRBV7-2	TRBJ2-7	TGTGCCAGCAGCCTATGGACAGGGCAGGGCTACGAGCAGTACTTC	CASSLWTGQGYEQYF
TRBD2	.	TRBV7-8	TRBJ2-1	TGTGCCAGCAGCCGAGGGACCGGGTTTAGCGGGGGGTACAATGAGCAGTTCTTC	CASSRGTGFSGGYNEQFF
.	.	TRBV7-2	TRBJ1-5	TGTGCCAGCAGCTTAGCGGGGGGGTACAATCAGCCCCAGCATTTT	CASSLAGGYNQPQHF
.	.	TRBV16	TRBJ1-5	TGTGCCAGCAGCCAATCCAGGGGACGGGATAGCAATCAGCCCCAGCATTTT	CASSQSRGRDSNQPQHF
.	.	TRBV6-5	TRBJ2-3	TGTGCCAGCACGCGGGGCTCTAGCGTTACGCAGTATTTT	CASTRGSSVTQYF
.	.	TRBV19	TRBJ1-1	TGTGCCAGTAGTAAGGGCCAGGGGAAGACTGAAGCTTTCTTT	CASSKGQGKTEAFF
TRBD1	medium-sized	TRBV7-9	TRBJ1-2	TGTGCCAGCAGCGCTGGACAGGGCGACTATGGCTACACCTTC	CASSAGQGDYGYTF
.	.	TRBV30	TRBJ1-3	TGTGCCTGGATTCGGGCTGGAAACACCATATATTTT	CAWIRAGNTIYF
TRBD2	.	TRBV19	TRBJ2-3	TGTGCCAGTAGTATAGATCAGCGGGGGGGGGCAGATACGCAGTATTTT	CASSIDQRGGADTQYF
.	.	TRBV12-5	TRBJ1-5	TGTGCTAGTGGTTTGGCCCCTCCGGAGGGATATGGTCAGCCCCAGCATTTT	CASGLAPPEGYGQPQHF
TRBD1	.	TRBV28	TRBJ1-2	TGTGCCACCTCCAAGGACAGGAACTACTATGGCTACACCTTC	CATSKDRNYYGYTF
.	.	TRBV5-1	TRBJ2-7	TGCACCAGCAGCTCTGGCAGCTCCTACGAGCAGTACTTC	CTSSSGSSYEQYF
.	few	TRBV5-1	TRBJ1-3	TGCGCCAGCAGCTTCTGGTCGGGTTCTGGAAACACCATATATTTT	CASSFWSGSGNTIYF
.	.	TRBV12-3/TRBV12-4	TRBJ1-1	TGTGCCAGCAGTGTAACAGCTGGCACTGAAGCTTTCTTT	CASSVTAGTEAFF
TRBD1	few	TRBV5-1	TRBJ2-7	TGCGCCAGCAGCTTTGGACAGGGCCAAGGGGAGCAGTACTTC	CASSFGQGQGEQYF
.	few	TRBV11-3	TRBJ2-7	TGTGCCAGCAGCCCGGACTCGCGGGGCTACGAGCAGTACTTC	CASSPDSRGYEQYF
.	.	TRBV7-9	TRBJ1-6	TGTGCCAGCAGCTTAGCTTCCCAGGGGAATTCACCCCTCCACTTT	CASSLASQGNSPLHF
TRBD1	.	TRBV18	TRBJ2-2	TGTGCCAGCTCACGACGACAGGGGACAAACACCGGGGAGCTGTTTTTT	CASSRRQGTNTGELFF
.	few	TRBV5-1	TRBJ1-1	TGCGCCAGCAGTTTGGACAGGAACACTGAAGCTTTCTTT	CASSLDRNTEAFF
.	.	TRBV11-2	TRBJ2-7	TGTGCCAGCAGCCCCCAGACATTTACCTACGAGCAGTACTTC	CASSPQTFTYEQYF
TRBD1	.	TRBV28	TRBJ1-5	TGTGCCAGCAGCCCACAGGGGGCCGGCCAGCCCCAGCATTTT	CASSPQGAGQPQHF
TRBD1	once	TRBV19	TRBJ2-5	TGTGCCAGCGGAAACGACAGGGCCCAAGAGACCCAGTACTTC	CASGNDRAQETQYF
.	.	TRBV5-1	TRBJ1-6	TGCGCCAGCAGCTTAGGTGGGGGGGATAATAATTCACCCCTCCACTTT	CASSLGGGDNNSPLHF
TRBD1	.	TRBV6-5	TRBJ2-2	TGTGCCAGAAGACAGGGGGCCGGGGAGCTGTTTTTT	CARRQGAGELFF
.	.	TRBV11-2	TRBJ1-2	TGTGCCAGCAGCTTAGAAGGAGGTGGCTACACCTTC	CASSLEGGGYTF
.	.	TRBV19	TRBJ2-3	TGTGCCAGTAGTATACCCGGAGATACGCAGTATTTT	CASSIPGDTQYF
TRBD2	.	TRBV7-8	TRBJ2-7	TGTGCCAGCAGCTCAGGGCGGGGGGGCATCGAGCAGTACTTC	CASSSGRGGIEQYF
TRBD1	.	TRBV5-4	TRBJ1-1	TGTGCCAGCCTGGGACAGGGGAGGGTGAACACTGAAGCTTTCTTT	CASLGQGRVNTEAFF
TRBD2	.	TRBV7-2	TRBJ2-3	TGTGCCAGCAGCTTAGGCGGGGGGGCTCCAGGTACGCAGTATTTT	CASSLGGGAPGTQYF
.	.	TRBV7-3	TRBJ2-1	TGTGCCAGCAGCTCCCCTTTCGGGGGGCGCAATGAGCAGTTCTTC	CASSSPFGGRNEQFF
TRBD2	.	TRBV12-5	TRBJ2-2	TGTGCTAGTGGTTTGGTAGCGGGGGGCTACACCGGGGAGCTGTTTTTT	CASGLVAGGYTGELFF
TRBD2	once	TRBV6-2/TRBV6-3	TRBJ2-3	TGTGCCAGCAGCAAATCCGGGACTAGCGAGCATACGCAGTATTTT	CASSKSGTSEHTQYF
.	.	TRBV5-6	TRBJ1-6	TGTGCCAGCAGCTTAGGGGAGGGCCATTCACCCCTCCACTTT	CASSLGEGHSPLHF
.	once	TRBV6-5	TRBJ2-1	TGTGCCAGCAGTTACGCTTCCGGGACACTTAATGAGCAGTTCTTC	CASSYASGTLNEQFF
.	.	TRBV30	TRBJ1-1	TGTGCCTGGACAGTCCTGAACACTGAAGCTTTCTTT	CAWTVLNTEAFF
TRBD2	.	TRBV9	TRBJ2-5	TGTGCCAGCACCCCTAGCGGGGCGACCCTACAAGAGACCCAGTACTTC	CASTPSGATLQETQYF
.	.	TRBV5-6	TRBJ2-1	TGTGCCAGCAGCGCGCTCGCTTACAATGAGCAGTTCTTC	CASSALAYNEQFF
.	.	TRBV5-1	TRBJ2-2	TGCGCCAGCAGCTTGGGCAGCGCGAACACCGGGGAGCTGTTTTTT	CASSLGSANTGELFF
TRBD1	.	TRBV7-7	TRBJ2-2	TGTGCCAGCAGCCCGGACAGGGGATCCACCGGGGAGCTGTTTTTT	CASSPDRGSTGELFF
.	.	TRBV29-1	TRBJ2-7	TGCAGCGTTTTGGTATTGGGGAGTACCTACGAGCAGTACTTC	CSVLVLGSTYEQYF
.	once	TRBV3-1/TRBV3-2	TRBJ2-1	TGTGCCAGCAGCCAAGGGTCAGTATACAATGAGCAGTTCTTC	CASSQGSVYNEQFF
.	.	TRBV7-3	TRBJ2-2	TGTGCCAGCAGCTACGAAGCCGGGGGTCCAACAGGCAACACCGGGGAGCTGTTTTTT	CASSYEAGGPTGNTGELFF